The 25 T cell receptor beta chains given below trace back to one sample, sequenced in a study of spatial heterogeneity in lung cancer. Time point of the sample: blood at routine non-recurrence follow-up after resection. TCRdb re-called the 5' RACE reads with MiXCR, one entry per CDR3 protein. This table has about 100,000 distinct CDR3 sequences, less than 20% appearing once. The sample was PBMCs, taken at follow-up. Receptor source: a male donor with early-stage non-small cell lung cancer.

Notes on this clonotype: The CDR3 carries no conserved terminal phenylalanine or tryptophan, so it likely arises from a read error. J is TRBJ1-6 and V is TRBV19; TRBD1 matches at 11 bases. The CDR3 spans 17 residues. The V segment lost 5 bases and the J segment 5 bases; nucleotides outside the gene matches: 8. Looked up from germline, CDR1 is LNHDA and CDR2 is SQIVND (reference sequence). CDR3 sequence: CASSLSGTGGDNSPLHL. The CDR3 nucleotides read TGTGCCAGTAGTCTCTCCGGGACAGGGGGAGATAATTCACCCCTCCACTTA.

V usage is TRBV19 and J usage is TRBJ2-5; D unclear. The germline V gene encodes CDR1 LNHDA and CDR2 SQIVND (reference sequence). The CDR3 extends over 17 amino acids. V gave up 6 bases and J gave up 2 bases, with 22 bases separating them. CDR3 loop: CASSARTADPHQETQYF. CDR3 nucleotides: TGTGCCAGTAGCGCAAGGACGGCCGACCCTCATCAAGAGACCCAGTACTTC.

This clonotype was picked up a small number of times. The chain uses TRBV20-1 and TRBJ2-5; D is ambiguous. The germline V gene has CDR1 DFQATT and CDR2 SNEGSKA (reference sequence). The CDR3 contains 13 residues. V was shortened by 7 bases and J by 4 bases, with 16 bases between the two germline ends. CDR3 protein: CSVTLGFRETQYF. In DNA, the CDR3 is TGCAGTGTCACGCTCGGGTTTCGAGAGACCCAGTACTTC.

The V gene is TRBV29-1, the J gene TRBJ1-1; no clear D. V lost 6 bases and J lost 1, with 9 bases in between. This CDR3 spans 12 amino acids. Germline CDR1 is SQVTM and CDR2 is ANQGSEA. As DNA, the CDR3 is TGCAGCGTGAAGACACAGAACACTGAAGCTTTCTTT. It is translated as CSVKTQNTEAFF.

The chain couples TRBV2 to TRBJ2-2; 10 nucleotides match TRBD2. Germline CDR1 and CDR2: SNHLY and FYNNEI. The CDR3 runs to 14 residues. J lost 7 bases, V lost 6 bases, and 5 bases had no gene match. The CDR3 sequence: CASRAGTSVGELFF. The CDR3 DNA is TGTGCCAGCAGAGCAGGGACTAGCGTCGGGGAGCTGTTTTTT.

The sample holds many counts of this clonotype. The CDR3 sequence is CASSPGLGELFF. The CDR3 bases are TGTGCCAGCAGTCCAGGGTTGGGGGAGCTGTTTTTT. The rearrangement uses TRBV12-3 or TRBV12-4 and TRBJ2-2; D is possibly TRBD1 (5 bases). Deletions cut 5 bases from V and 8 bases from J, with 9 bases between. The CDR3 totals 12 residues.

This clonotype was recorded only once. The CDR3 here is CASTPGMGSETQYF. CDR3 in DNA: TGTGCCAGCACCCCTGGTATGGGTTCAGAGACCCAGTACTTC. V usage is TRBV5-5 and J usage is TRBJ2-5; D is unclear. This CDR3 region has 14 residues. The ends were cut back, 6 bases at V and 4 bases at J, with 16 bases in the middle. Germline V gene lookup returns CDR1 SGHKS and CDR2 YYEKEE (reference sequence). The entire variable domain, with the rest obtained from reference TRBV5-5 and TRBJ2-5, is as follows: DAGVTQSPTHLIKTRGQQVTLRCSPISGHKSVSWYQQVLGQGPQFIFQYYEKEERGRGNFPDRFSARQFPNYSSELNVNALLLGDSALYLCASTPGMGSETQYFGPGTRLLVL.

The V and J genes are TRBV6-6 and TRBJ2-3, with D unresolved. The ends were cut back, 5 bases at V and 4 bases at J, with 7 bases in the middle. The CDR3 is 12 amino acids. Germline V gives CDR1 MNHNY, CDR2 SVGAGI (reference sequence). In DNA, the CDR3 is TGTGCCAGCAGTCCTCGTTCAGATACGCAGTATTTT. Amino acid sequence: CASSPRSDTQYF.

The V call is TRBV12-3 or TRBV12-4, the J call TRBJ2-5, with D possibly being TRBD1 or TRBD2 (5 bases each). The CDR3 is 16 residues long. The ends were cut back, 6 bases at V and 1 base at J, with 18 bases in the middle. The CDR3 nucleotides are TGTGCCAGCAGCTCCGGCCCGGGACCGTCCCAAGAGACCCAGTACTTC. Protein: CASSSGPGPSQETQYF.

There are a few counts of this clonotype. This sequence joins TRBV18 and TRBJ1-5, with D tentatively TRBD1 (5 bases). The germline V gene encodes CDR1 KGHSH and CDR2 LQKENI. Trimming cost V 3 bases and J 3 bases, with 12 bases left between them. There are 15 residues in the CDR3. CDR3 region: CASSPGGGSNQPQHF. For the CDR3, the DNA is TGTGCCAGCTCACCGGGTGGGGGGTCCAATCAGCCCCAGCATTTT. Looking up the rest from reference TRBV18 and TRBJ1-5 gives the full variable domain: NAGVMQNPRHLVRRRGQEARLRCSPMKGHSHVYWYRQLPEEGLKFMVYLQKENIIDESGMPKERFSAEFPKEGPSILRIQQVVRGDSAAYFCASSPGGGSNQPQHFGDGTRLSIL.

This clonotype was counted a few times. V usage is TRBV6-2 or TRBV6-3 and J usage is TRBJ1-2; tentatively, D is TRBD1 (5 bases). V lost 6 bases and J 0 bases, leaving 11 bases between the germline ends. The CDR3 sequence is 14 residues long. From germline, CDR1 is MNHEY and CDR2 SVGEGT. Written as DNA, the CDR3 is TGTGCCAGCAGACTGGACAATGCTAACTATGGCTACACCTTC. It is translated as CASRLDNANYGYTF.

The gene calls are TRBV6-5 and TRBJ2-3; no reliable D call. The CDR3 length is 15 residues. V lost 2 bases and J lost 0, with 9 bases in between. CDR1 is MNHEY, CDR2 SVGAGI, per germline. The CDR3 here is CASSYLGQSTDTQYF. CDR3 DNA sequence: TGTGCCAGCAGTTACCTTGGCCAGAGCACAGATACGCAGTATTTT.

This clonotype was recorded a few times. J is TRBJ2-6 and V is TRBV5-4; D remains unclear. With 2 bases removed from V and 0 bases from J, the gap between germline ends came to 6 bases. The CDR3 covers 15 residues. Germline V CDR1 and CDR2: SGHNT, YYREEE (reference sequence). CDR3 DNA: TGTGCCAGCAGCTTTTCGAGCTCTGGGGCCAACGTCCTGACTTTC. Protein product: CASSFSSSGANVLTF.

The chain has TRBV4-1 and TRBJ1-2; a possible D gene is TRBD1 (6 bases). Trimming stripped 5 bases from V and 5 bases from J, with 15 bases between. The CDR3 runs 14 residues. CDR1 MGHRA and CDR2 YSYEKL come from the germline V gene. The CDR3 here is CASSTQTGLYGYTF. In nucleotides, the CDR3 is TGCGCCAGCAGCACCCAGACAGGACTGTATGGCTACACCTTC.

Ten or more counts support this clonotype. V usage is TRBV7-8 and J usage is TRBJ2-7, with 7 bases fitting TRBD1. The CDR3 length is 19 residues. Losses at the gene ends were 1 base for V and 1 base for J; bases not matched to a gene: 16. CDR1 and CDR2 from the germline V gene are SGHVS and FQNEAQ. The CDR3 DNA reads TGTGCCAGCAGCTTAGTTAGTAGCCTTTCAGGGGACAGATCCTACGAGCAGTACTTC. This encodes CASSLVSSLSGDRSYEQYF.

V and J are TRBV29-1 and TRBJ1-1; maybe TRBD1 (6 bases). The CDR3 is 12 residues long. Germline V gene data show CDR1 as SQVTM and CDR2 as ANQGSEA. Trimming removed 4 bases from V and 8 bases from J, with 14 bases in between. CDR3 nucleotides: TGCAGCGTTGTCGCAGGGGCAGGGGAAGCTTTCTTT. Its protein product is CSVVAGAGEAFF.

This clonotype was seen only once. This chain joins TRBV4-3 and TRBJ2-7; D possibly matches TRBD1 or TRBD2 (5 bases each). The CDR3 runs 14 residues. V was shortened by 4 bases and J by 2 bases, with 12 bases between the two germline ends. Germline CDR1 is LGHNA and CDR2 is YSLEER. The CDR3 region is CASSLWDRTYEQYF. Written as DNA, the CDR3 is TGCGCCAGCAGCCTCTGGGACCGCACCTACGAGCAGTACTTC.

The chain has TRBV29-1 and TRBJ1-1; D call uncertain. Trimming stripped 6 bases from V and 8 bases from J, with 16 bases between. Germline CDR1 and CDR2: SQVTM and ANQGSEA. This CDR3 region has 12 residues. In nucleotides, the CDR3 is TGCAGCGTCCGGGAGCCTTCCCTGGAAGCTTTCTTT. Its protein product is CSVREPSLEAFF. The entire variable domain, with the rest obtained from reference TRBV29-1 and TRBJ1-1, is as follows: SAVISQKPSRDICQRGTSLTIQCQVDSQVTMMFWYRQQPGQSLTLIATANQGSEATYESGFVIDKFPISRPNLTFSTLTVSNMSPEDSSIYLCSVREPSLEAFFGQGTRLTVV.

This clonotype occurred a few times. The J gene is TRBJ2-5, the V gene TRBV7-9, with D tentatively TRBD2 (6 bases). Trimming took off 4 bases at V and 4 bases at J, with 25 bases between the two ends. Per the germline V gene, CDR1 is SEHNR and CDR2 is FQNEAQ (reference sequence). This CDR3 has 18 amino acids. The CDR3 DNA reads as TGTGCCAGCAGCTCCTTCCCCGTTAGCGGAGGGGCTGTAGAGACCCAGTACTTC. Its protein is CASSSFPVSGGAVETQYF.

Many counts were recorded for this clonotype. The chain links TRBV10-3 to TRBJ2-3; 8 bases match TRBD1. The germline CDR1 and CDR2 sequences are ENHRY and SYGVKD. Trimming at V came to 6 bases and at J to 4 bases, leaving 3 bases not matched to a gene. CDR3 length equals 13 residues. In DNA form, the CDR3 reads TGTGCCATCAGCGGACAGGGTGCAGATACGCAGTATTTT. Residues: CAISGQGADTQYF.

The CDR3 spells CSVQINREVGKNIQYF. The DNA for the CDR3 is TGCAGCGTTCAAATCAACAGGGAGGTGGGCAAAAACATTCAGTACTTC. The chain is built from TRBV29-1 and TRBJ2-4; D assignment may be TRBD1 or TRBD2 (6 bases each). Per germline, CDR1 SQVTM and CDR2 ANQGSEA. This CDR3 contains 16 residues. V gave up 5 bases and J gave up 3 bases, with 20 bases separating them.

CDR3 sequence (DNA): TGCAGTGCCATAAAGGGGAAAACAGATACGCAGTATTTT. It encodes CSAIKGKTDTQYF. V is TRBV20-1 and J is TRBJ2-3; D possibly corresponds to TRBD1 (5 bases). CDR3 size: 13 residues. Trimming cost V 6 bases and J 3 bases, with 13 bases left between them. Germline V gene lookup returns CDR1 DFQATT and CDR2 SNEGSKA (reference sequence).

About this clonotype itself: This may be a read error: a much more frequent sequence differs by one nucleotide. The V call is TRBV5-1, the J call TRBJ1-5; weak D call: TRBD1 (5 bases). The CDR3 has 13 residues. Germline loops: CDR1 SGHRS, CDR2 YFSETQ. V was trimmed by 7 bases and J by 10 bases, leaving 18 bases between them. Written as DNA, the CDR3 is TGCGCCAGCTCCGCGGGGCCGGGGCATCCCCAGCATTTT. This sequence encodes CASSAGPGHPQHF.

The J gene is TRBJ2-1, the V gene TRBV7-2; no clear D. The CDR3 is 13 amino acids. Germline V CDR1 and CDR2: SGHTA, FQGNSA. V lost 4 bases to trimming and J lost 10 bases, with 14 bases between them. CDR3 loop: CASSSTRLTEQFF. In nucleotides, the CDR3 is TGTGCCAGCAGCTCCACTCGACTTACCGAGCAGTTCTTC.

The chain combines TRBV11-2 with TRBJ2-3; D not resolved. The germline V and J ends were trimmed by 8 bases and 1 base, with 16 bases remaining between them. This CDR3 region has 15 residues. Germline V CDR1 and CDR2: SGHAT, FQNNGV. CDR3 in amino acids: CASRQGNTRTDTQYF. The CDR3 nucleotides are TGTGCCAGCCGCCAAGGGAATACCCGCACAGATACGCAGTATTTT.